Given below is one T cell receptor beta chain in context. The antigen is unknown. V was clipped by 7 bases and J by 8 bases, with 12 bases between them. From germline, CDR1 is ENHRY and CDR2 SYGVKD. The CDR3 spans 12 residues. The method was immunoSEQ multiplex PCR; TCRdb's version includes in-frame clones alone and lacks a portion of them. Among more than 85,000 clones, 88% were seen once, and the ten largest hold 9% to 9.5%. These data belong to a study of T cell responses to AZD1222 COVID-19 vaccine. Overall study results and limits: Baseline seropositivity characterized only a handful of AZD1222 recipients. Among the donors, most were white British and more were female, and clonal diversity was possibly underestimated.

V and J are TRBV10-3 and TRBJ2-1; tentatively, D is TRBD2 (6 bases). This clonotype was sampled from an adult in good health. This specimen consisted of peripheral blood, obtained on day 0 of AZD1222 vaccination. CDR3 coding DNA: TGTGCCATCAAAGGGAGGTCGGATGAGCAGTTCTTC. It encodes CAIKGRSDEQFF.